This TCR beta chain comes out of a study of blood T cell repertoires in COVID-19. Whole-study context: Some COVID-19 samples were acute and others convalescent; all came from the United States, Italy and Spain. PBMCs, B-cell-depleted T cells, or T cells were the source of the cDNA or gDNA that made up the material.

How the authors handled the data: Amplification of reference gene primers was used by the study to estimate nucleated cell counts. Sequencing used immunoSEQ multiplex PCR; TCRdb keeps in-frame clones, though not all of them. Clone size and V and J calls were adopted from that table, with D and trimming inferred from the DNA. The sample includes about 230,000 clones, roughly 85% of them seen just once. Between the trimmed V and J ends, which lost 8 bases and 4 bases, there was a span of 11 bases. Germline-derived CDR1 and CDR2 are KGHSH and LQKENI. The CDR3 sequence is 12 residues long. This TCR was recovered from a woman aged 70-85 years with active or convalescent COVID-19. This chain connects TRBV18 to TRBJ2-5; D possibly corresponds to TRBD2 (6 bases). Sequences were obtained from peripheral blood. The chain's CDR3 is CASAQGGETQYF. CDR3 DNA: TGTGCCAGCGCCCAGGGAGGAGAGACCCAGTACTTC.